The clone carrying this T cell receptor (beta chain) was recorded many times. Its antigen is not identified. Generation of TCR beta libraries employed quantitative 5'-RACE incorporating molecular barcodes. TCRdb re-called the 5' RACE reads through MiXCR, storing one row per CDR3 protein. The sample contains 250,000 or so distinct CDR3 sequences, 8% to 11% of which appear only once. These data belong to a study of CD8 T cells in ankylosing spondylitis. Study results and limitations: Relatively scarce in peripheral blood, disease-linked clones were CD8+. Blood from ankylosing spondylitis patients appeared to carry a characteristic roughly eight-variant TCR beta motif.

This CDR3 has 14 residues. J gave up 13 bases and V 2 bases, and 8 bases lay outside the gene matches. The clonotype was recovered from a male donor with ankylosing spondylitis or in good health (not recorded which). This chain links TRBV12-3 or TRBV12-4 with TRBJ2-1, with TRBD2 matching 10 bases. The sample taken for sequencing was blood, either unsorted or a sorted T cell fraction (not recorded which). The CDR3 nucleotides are TGTGCCAGCAGTTTAAAGCAGCGGGGGGGTGAACAGTTCTTC. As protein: CASSLKQRGGEQFF.